Listed below are T cell receptor beta chains from one sample, sequenced in a study of cytomegalovirus exposure and HLA in healthy donors. Assay used: immunoSEQ multiplex PCR; TCRdb lists only in-frame clones, some missing. Of 130,000 or so clones listed, about 80% were seen once; the top ten hold less than 2%. Sequenced material: PBMCs. The source of these receptors is a woman aged 40 to 50 in good health and CMV-seronegative. Each CDR3 is given with its conserved first and last residue.

J gene: TRBJ1-5; V gene: TRBV19; CDR3 protein: CASSTGQVNQPQHF
J gene: TRBJ1-2; V gene: TRBV30; CDR3 protein: CAWDSAQHYGYTF
J gene: TRBJ1-2; V gene: TRBV9; CDR3 protein: CASKGSGAGYTF
J gene: TRBJ2-3; V gene: TRBV4-3; CDR3 protein: CASSQVSAGGGDTQYF
J gene: TRBJ2-7; V gene: TRBV7-3; CDR3 protein: CASSLGGSGDEQYF
J gene: -; V gene: TRBV28; CDR3 protein: CASSFRGVTYEQYF
J gene: TRBJ2-7; V gene: TRBV7-3; CDR3 protein: CASSPRTGAYEQYF
J gene: TRBJ2-1; V gene: TRBV5-1; CDR3 protein: CASSSSGPSYNEQFF
J gene: TRBJ1-2; V gene: TRBV9; CDR3 protein: CASSVVGQGGSWEGYTF
J gene: TRBJ2-1; V gene: TRBV4-3; CDR3 protein: CASSQDMGASGVNEQFF
J gene: -; V gene: TRBV30; CDR3 protein: CAWSVRPVRVNSYEQYF
J gene: TRBJ2-3; V gene: TRBV7-8; CDR3 protein: CASSQGLTDTQYF
J gene: TRBJ1-5; V gene: TRBV7-9; CDR3 protein: CASSRQGGINQPQHF
J gene: TRBJ2-1; V gene: TRBV25-1; CDR3 protein: CASSSGPSTYNEQFF
J gene: TRBJ2-7; V gene: TRBV21-1; CDR3 protein: CASSMRQVPYEQYF
J gene: TRBJ2-7; V gene: TRBV19; CDR3 protein: CASSIRGSLNEQYF
J gene: TRBJ1-2; V gene: TRBV28; CDR3 protein: CASRYPGVTYTF
J gene: TRBJ2-1; V gene: TRBV5-1; CDR3 protein: CASSKGLAGLSSYNEQFF
J gene: TRBJ2-5; V gene: TRBV18; CDR3 protein: CASSNDRALWETQYF
J gene: TRBJ2-1; V gene: TRBV7-3; CDR3 protein: CASSIRDSSYNEQFF
J gene: TRBJ2-5; V gene: TRBV29-1; CDR3 protein: CSVGGEGTLRGQETQYF
J gene: TRBJ1-1; V gene: TRBV11-3; CDR3 protein: CASSPTGTGEAFF
J gene: TRBJ2-7; V gene: TRBV19; CDR3 protein: CASSRLAGGLGYEQYF
J gene: TRBJ2-7; V gene: TRBV18; CDR3 protein: CASSEGLAGNYEQYF
J gene: TRBJ2-2; V gene: TRBV7-9; CDR3 protein: CASSARTSGSLRFTGELFF
J gene: TRBJ2-7; V gene: TRBV7-2; CDR3 protein: CASSKGLAGGYEQYF
J gene: TRBJ2-7; V gene: TRBV6-5; CDR3 protein: CASSYDSSGSYEQYF
J gene: TRBJ1-2; V gene: TRBV28; CDR3 protein: CASSIYRGAYGYTF
J gene: TRBJ1-1; V gene: TRBV30; CDR3 protein: CASNDRYTEAFF
J gene: TRBJ1-2; V gene: TRBV6-1; CDR3 protein: CASRLSQGAGGYTF
J gene: TRBJ1-1; V gene: TRBV18; CDR3 protein: CASSTRNTEAFF
J gene: TRBJ1-5; V gene: TRBV10-3; CDR3 protein: CAISEETGIGNQPQHF
J gene: TRBJ2-5; V gene: TRBV5-1; CDR3 protein: CASSLSSGSPETQYF
J gene: TRBJ2-7; V gene: TRBV28; CDR3 protein: CASRPQGSSYEQYF
J gene: TRBJ2-1; V gene: TRBV7-3; CDR3 protein: CASSPMGGVIYNEQFF
J gene: TRBJ1-5; V gene: TRBV10-3; CDR3 protein: CAIQLNSNQPQHF
J gene: TRBJ1-1; V gene: TRBV6-6; CDR3 protein: CASSYLAARSTEAFF
J gene: TRBJ1-4; V gene: TRBV7-9; CDR3 protein: CASSADRGIANEKLFF
J gene: TRBJ1-2; V gene: TRBV7-9; CDR3 protein: CASSLVAGTNYGYTF
J gene: TRBJ2-3; V gene: TRBV5-1; CDR3 protein: CASSLGSRDLQYF
J gene: TRBJ2-5; V gene: TRBV21-1; CDR3 protein: CASSKTEQETQYF
J gene: TRBJ2-3; V gene: TRBV5-1; CDR3 protein: CASSTWTSGSADTQYF
J gene: TRBJ1-1; V gene: TRBV14; CDR3 protein: CASSQPGPGTEAFF
J gene: TRBJ2-7; V gene: TRBV5-6; CDR3 protein: CASSLGTLWGAYEQYF
J gene: TRBJ2-6; V gene: TRBV7-9; CDR3 protein: CASSPSTGDSGANVLTF
J gene: TRBJ1-2; V gene: TRBV18; CDR3 protein: CASSPTQGATPYGYTF
J gene: -; V gene: TRBV2; CDR3 protein: CANEGVESYEQYF
J gene: TRBJ2-7; V gene: TRBV27; CDR3 protein: CASSLRGSEGDEQYF
J gene: TRBJ1-1; V gene: TRBV6-5; CDR3 protein: CASSNRDTEAFF
J gene: TRBJ2-3; V gene: TRBV28; CDR3 protein: CASSFRRATDTQYF
J gene: TRBJ2-1; V gene: TRBV7-9; CDR3 protein: CASSFPPGEGNYNEQFF
J gene: TRBJ2-1; V gene: TRBV21-1; CDR3 protein: CASSKREGQANNEQFF
J gene: TRBJ2-1; V gene: TRBV5-1; CDR3 protein: CASSLGTSGNNEQFF
J gene: TRBJ2-1; V gene: TRBV5-1; CDR3 protein: CASSPDFNEQFF
J gene: TRBJ2-1; V gene: TRBV13; CDR3 protein: CASSPSSGSRNEQFF
J gene: TRBJ2-7; V gene: TRBV6-5; CDR3 protein: CASSYSPSGYYEQYF
J gene: TRBJ2-7; V gene: TRBV5-4; CDR3 protein: CASSFGTGGGDEQYF
J gene: TRBJ2-7; V gene: TRBV28; CDR3 protein: CASSFAGDYEQYF
J gene: TRBJ2-5; V gene: TRBV6-5; CDR3 protein: CASGTRALATQYF
J gene: TRBJ1-3; V gene: TRBV5-1; CDR3 protein: CASRRGEASVGNTIYF